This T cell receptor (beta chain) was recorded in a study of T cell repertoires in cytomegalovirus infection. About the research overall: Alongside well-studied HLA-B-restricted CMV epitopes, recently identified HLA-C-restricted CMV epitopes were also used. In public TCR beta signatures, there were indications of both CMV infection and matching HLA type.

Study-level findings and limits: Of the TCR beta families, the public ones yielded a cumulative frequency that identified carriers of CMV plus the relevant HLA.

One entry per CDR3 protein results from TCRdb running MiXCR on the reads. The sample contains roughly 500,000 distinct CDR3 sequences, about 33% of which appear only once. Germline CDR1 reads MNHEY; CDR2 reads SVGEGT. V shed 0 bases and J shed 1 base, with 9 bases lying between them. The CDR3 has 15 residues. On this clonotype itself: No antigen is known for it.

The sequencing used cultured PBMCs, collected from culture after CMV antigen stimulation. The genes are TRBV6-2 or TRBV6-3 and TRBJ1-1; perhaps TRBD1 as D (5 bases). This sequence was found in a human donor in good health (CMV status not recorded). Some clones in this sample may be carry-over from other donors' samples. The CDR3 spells CASSYSTGPNTEAFF. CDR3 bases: TGTGCCAGCAGTTACTCCACAGGCCCGAACACTGAAGCTTTCTTT.